The 15 T cell receptor beta chains listed next were all sequenced from one sample in a study of T cell repertoires in cytomegalovirus infection. TCRdb re-called the reads through MiXCR, storing one row per CDR3 protein. The repertoire holds fewer than 350,000 distinct CDR3 sequences, with almost 30% as singletons. Their antigen targets remain unknown. This sample comprised cultured PBMCs, obtained from culture after CMV antigen stimulation. The origin of the receptors is a human donor in good health (CMV status not recorded). Some clones in this sample may be carry-over from other donors' samples.

This clonotype has more than one count but fewer than ten. V gene TRBV7-8 combines with J gene TRBJ2-1; 8 bases match TRBD1. CDR3 size: 16 residues. Per the germline V gene, CDR1 is SGHVS and CDR2 is FQNEAQ. With V trimmed by 5 bases and J by 10 bases, 16 bases remained unmatched. Here the CDR3 reads CASSTKTRDRLVEQFF. CDR3 nucleotide sequence: TGTGCCAGCAGCACGAAAACCCGGGACAGGCTCGTCGAGCAGTTCTTC.

This clonotype was picked up many times. The J gene is TRBJ2-3, the V gene TRBV7-2; a possible D gene is TRBD2 (6 bases). Trimming removed 3 bases from V and 1 base from J, with 11 bases in between. The CDR3 sequence is 15 residues long. Germline-derived CDR1 and CDR2 are SGHTA and FQGNSA. The CDR3 spells CASSLSSGGTDTQYF. The DNA for the CDR3 is TGTGCCAGCAGCTTGAGTAGCGGCGGCACAGATACGCAGTATTTT.

CDR3 bases: TGTGCCAGCAGTCTCAGGGCTACGACCTACGAGCAGTACTTC. Protein sequence: CASSLRATTYEQYF. V gene TRBV27 combines with J gene TRBJ2-7, with a weak D call TRBD1 (5 bases). The V gene's germline CDR1 is MNHEY and CDR2 SMNVEV (reference sequence). Trimming took 5 bases from V and 2 from J, leaving 13 bases between them. This CDR3 region has 14 residues.

The rearrangement uses TRBV3-1 and TRBJ1-5; the D gene is possibly TRBD1 (5 bases). Deletions cut 4 bases from V and 3 bases from J, with 7 bases between. The CDR3 consists of 13 residues. The germline V gene encodes CDR1 LGHDT and CDR2 YNNKEL (reference sequence). The CDR3, as DNA: TGTGCCAGCAGCCGGGGGAACAATCAGCCCCAGCATTTT. Protein: CASSRGNNQPQHF.

CDR3 nucleotide sequence: TGCGCCAGCAGCTTGGCCGGGGACAATCAGCCCCAGCATTTT. This translates into CASSLAGDNQPQHF. The V call is TRBV5-1, the J call TRBJ1-5, with D unclear. Germline V CDR1 and CDR2: SGHRS, YFSETQ. V gave up 0 bases and J gave up 3 bases, with 7 bases separating them. CDR3 length equals 14 residues.

This clonotype was counted only a few times. V is TRBV6-1 and J is TRBJ1-1; 9 bases fit TRBD1. The CDR3 is 17 amino acids. The V gene's germline CDR1 is MNHNS and CDR2 SASEGT. Unmatched junction bases numbered 13, after V lost 5 bases and J lost 3 bases. The CDR3 is CASSPRKTGGSYTEAFF. CDR3 nucleotide sequence: TGTGCCAGCAGTCCCCGAAAGACAGGGGGTAGTTACACTGAAGCTTTCTTT.

This clonotype occurred a few times. The chain has TRBV6-6 and TRBJ1-4; 9 nucleotides align to TRBD1. The CDR3 runs to 17 residues. Trimming took 0 bases from V and 9 from J; bases not matched to a gene: 11. Germline V gene lookup returns CDR1 MNHNY and CDR2 SVGAGI (reference sequence). CDR3 sequence: CASSYSMSAGQGKKLFF. CDR3 nucleotides: TGTGCCAGCAGTTACTCGATGTCGGCTGGACAGGGGAAAAAACTGTTTTTT.

This clonotype appeared a few times. The CDR3 bases are TGTGCCAGCAGCTTAGTACCGCAGGGCTCTGGGGCCAACGTCCTGACTTTC. This translates into CASSLVPQGSGANVLTF. The rearrangement links TRBV7-2 to TRBJ2-6, with a weak D call TRBD1 (5 bases). Germline V CDR1 and CDR2: SGHTA, FQGNSA. This CDR3 is 17 amino acids long. Trimming took 1 base from V and 0 from J, leaving 10 bases between them.

CDR3 region: CASSLNSPSNEQFF. The CDR3 nucleotides are TGTGCCAGCAGTTTAAATAGCCCCTCGAATGAGCAGTTCTTC. V gene TRBV27 combines with J gene TRBJ2-1; no clear D. Looked up from germline, CDR1 is MNHEY and CDR2 is SMNVEV (reference sequence). CDR3 length equals 14 residues. V was trimmed by 2 bases and J by 7 bases, leaving 12 bases between them.

This clonotype was seen ten or more times. This sequence joins TRBV7-9 and TRBJ1-5; D is uncertain. Germline CDR1 SEHNR, CDR2 FQNEAQ (reference sequence). This CDR3 spans 13 amino acids. Trimming pared 1 base from V and 1 base from J, leaving 2 bases between. CDR3 loop: CASSLDSNQPQHF. CDR3 bases: TGTGCCAGCAGCTTAGACAGCAATCAGCCCCAGCATTTT.

This clonotype was found a few times. The V gene is TRBV19, the J gene TRBJ1-1, with D tentatively TRBD1 (6 bases). V lost 3 bases and J 11 bases, leaving 16 bases between the germline ends. The germline gives CDR1 LNHDA, CDR2 SQIVND (reference sequence). The CDR3 covers 13 residues. The CDR3 protein is CASSMSDSSQAFF. The CDR3, as DNA: TGTGCCAGTAGTATGTCGGACAGTTCGCAGGCTTTCTTT. Drawing the rest from reference TRBV19 and TRBJ1-1, the complete variable domain is DGGITQSPKYLFRKEGQNVTLSCEQNLNHDAMYWYRQDPGQGLRLIYYSQIVNDFQKGDIAEGYSVSREKKESFPLTVTSAQKNPTAFYLCASSMSDSSQAFFGQGTRLTVV.

This clonotype was found many times. V and J are TRBV7-9 and TRBJ2-1, with D possibly being TRBD1 (6 bases). V lost 0 bases, J lost 7 bases, and 13 bases lay in between. The CDR3 spans 15 residues. The V gene's germline CDR1 is SEHNR and CDR2 FQNEAQ (reference sequence). The CDR3 DNA follows: TGTGCCAGCAGCTTAGCGCTAGGGACACAGAATGAGCAGTTCTTC. It codes for CASSLALGTQNEQFF.

This clonotype showed up just once. The gene calls are TRBV12-3 or TRBV12-4 and TRBJ1-5; D not resolved. Trimming removed 6 bases from V and 11 bases from J, with 17 bases in between. The length of the CDR3 is 13 residues. The DNA of the CDR3 is TGTGCCAGCAGCCCGGAGGGAAGGTCATCCCAGCATTTT. Translated: CASSPEGRSSQHF.

This clonotype came up many times. The DNA for the CDR3 is TGCGCCAGCAGCCAAGAGCCAGGAAACACTGAAGCTTTCTTT. Encoded protein: CASSQEPGNTEAFF. The rearrangement uses TRBV4-1 and TRBJ1-1; no clear D gene. Between the trimmed V and J ends, which lost 0 bases and 2 bases, there was a span of 7 bases. The CDR3 runs 14 residues. In germline, CDR1 is MGHRA, CDR2 YSYEKL.

The table lists this clonotype with a few counts. The gene calls are TRBV7-2 and TRBJ1-2, with 9 bases identical to TRBD1. CDR1 is SGHTA and CDR2 is FQGNSA in the germline V gene. V dropped 6 bases and J dropped 8; count of bases not matched to a gene: 13. CDR3 length: 15 residues. The CDR3 coding sequence is TGTGCCAGCAGGACCGCAACAGGGGGCGCGAGGGGCTACACCTTC. Protein: CASRTATGGARGYTF.